The rows below give T cell receptor beta chains drawn from one sample of a study of T-cell reconstitution after alpha-beta-depleted transplantation in children. TCRdb processed the PCR reads anew with MiXCR; each CDR3 protein has one entry. The sample consists of roughly 500,000 distinct CDR3 sequences, under 15% of them appearing once. The sequencing used PBMCs from the stem cell graft donor, collected from the stem cell graft. The receptor set was obtained from a human donor who donated a stem cell graft to a child with combined immunodeficiency. CDR3s include the opening cysteine and the closing phenylalanine or tryptophan. Fields, in order: D gene, clone size, J gene, V gene, CDR3 protein, CDR3 DNA. D genes are given only for firm matches. Only part of the rows carry a size: once, few, many, or a class if the clone is expanded.

TRBD1	few	TRBJ2-3	TRBV11-1	CASSLALRGQGEDTQYF	TGTGCCAGCAGCTTAGCGCTTCGGGGACAGGGGGAAGATACGCAGTATTTT
TRBD2	few	TRBJ2-3	TRBV7-2	CASSLVAGTTDTQYF	TGTGCCAGCAGCTTAGTAGCGGGAACCACAGATACGCAGTATTTT
TRBD2	many	TRBJ2-2	TRBV5-6	CASSSRRTSGPGELFF	TGTGCCAGCAGCTCCCGACGGACTAGTGGGCCCGGGGAGCTGTTTTTT
-	-	TRBJ1-1	TRBV18	CASSPPRDTEAFF	TGTGCCAGCTCACCACCGCGGGACACTGAAGCTTTCTTT
TRBD1	few	TRBJ2-3	TRBV12-3/TRBV12-4	CASSFETGASTDTQYF	TGTGCCAGCAGTTTCGAGACAGGGGCCAGCACAGATACGCAGTATTTT
-	few	TRBJ2-7	TRBV27	CASSSSAGTYEQYF	TGTGCCAGCAGTTCCTCGGCAGGGACCTACGAGCAGTACTTC
TRBD2	-	TRBJ2-1	TRBV12-3/TRBV12-4	CASSLTYASGGADEQFF	TGTGCCAGCAGCCTAACCTACGCTAGCGGGGGGGCCGATGAGCAGTTCTTC
TRBD2	few	TRBJ2-3	TRBV5-1	CASSLDQRGTDTQYF	TGCGCCAGCAGCTTGGACCAGCGGGGAACTGATACGCAGTATTTT
TRBD1	-	TRBJ1-1	TRBV30	CAWISRGRTEAFF	TGTGCCTGGATATCCAGGGGGCGAACTGAAGCTTTCTTT
-	-	TRBJ2-7	TRBV6-2/TRBV6-3	CASSYPDYEQYF	TGTGCCAGCAGTTACCCGGACTACGAGCAGTACTTC
TRBD2	few	TRBJ2-1	TRBV11-2	CASSLGFRLAGASSYNEQFF	TGTGCCAGCAGCTTAGGTTTTAGGCTAGCGGGGGCCAGCTCCTACAATGAGCAGTTCTTC
-	once	TRBJ1-4	TRBV4-2	CASSQDLRGRYEKLFF	TGTGCCAGCAGCCAAGATTTGAGAGGGCGGTACGAAAAACTGTTTTTT
-	few	TRBJ2-7	TRBV12-3/TRBV12-4	CASRQVGSGYEQYF	TGTGCCAGCAGGCAGGTCGGCTCCGGCTACGAGCAGTACTTC
-	many	TRBJ2-2	TRBV4-2	CASSHFGLANTGELFF	TGTGCCAGCAGCCACTTCGGGCTAGCAAACACCGGGGAGCTGTTTTTT
TRBD2	many	TRBJ2-3	TRBV5-6	CASKLAGGYTDTQYF	TGTGCCAGCAAACTAGCGGGGGGCTACACAGATACGCAGTATTTT
TRBD1	many	TRBJ2-1	TRBV7-9	CASSTGQYNEQFF	TGTGCCAGCAGCACGGGACAGTACAATGAGCAGTTCTTC
-	-	TRBJ2-3	TRBV19	CASSIAVRDQPVTQYF	TGTGCCAGTAGTATCGCAGTCCGGGACCAGCCCGTTACGCAGTATTTT
TRBD1	few	TRBJ2-1	TRBV18	CASSTERTGSTEQFF	TGTGCCAGCTCAACCGAGCGGACAGGGAGCACTGAGCAGTTCTTC
-	-	TRBJ2-3	TRBV28	CASSRPQSAKDTQYF	TGTGCCAGCTCGCGCCCCCAGAGCGCCAAAGATACGCAGTATTTT
-	-	TRBJ1-3	TRBV29-1	CSALRTSGNTIYF	TGCAGCGCCCTAAGAACCTCTGGAAACACCATATATTTT
TRBD2	-	TRBJ2-7	TRBV7-2	CASSLISGGRSYEQYF	TGTGCCAGCAGCTTAATTTCCGGCGGGAGATCGTACGAGCAGTACTTC
-	-	TRBJ1-2	TRBV7-8	CASSLRSSNYGYTF	TGTGCCAGCAGCTTACGGAGTTCAAATTATGGCTACACCTTC
-	-	TRBJ2-7	TRBV29-1	CSVVAGDYEQYF	TGCAGCGTTGTGGCAGGAGACTACGAGCAGTACTTC
-	many	TRBJ2-1	TRBV20-1	CSARHPDGGVTEQFF	TGCAGTGCTAGACACCCAGATGGCGGGGTGACTGAGCAGTTCTTC
-	few	TRBJ2-5	TRBV5-1	CASSLQPTGQETQYF	TGCGCCAGCAGCTTACAGCCTACAGGGCAAGAGACCCAGTACTTC
-	-	TRBJ2-3	TRBV5-1	CASSFFPGTTSTDTQYF	TGCGCCAGCAGCTTTTTTCCCGGGACAACTAGCACAGATACGCAGTATTTT
TRBD1	few	TRBJ2-1	TRBV7-9	CASINPGQGAWEQFF	TGTGCCAGCATCAATCCGGGACAGGGAGCATGGGAGCAGTTCTTC
-	-	TRBJ1-1	TRBV4-3	CASSHTGTNTEAFF	TGCGCCAGCAGCCACACGGGTACGAACACTGAAGCTTTCTTT
-	many	TRBJ2-5	TRBV6-1	CASSESLLGETQYF	TGTGCCAGCAGTGAATCACTCCTTGGGGAGACCCAGTACTTC
-	few	TRBJ1-5	TRBV12-3/TRBV12-4	CASSMPDASTQHF	TGTGCCAGCAGTATGCCGGACGCGTCGACCCAGCATTTT
-	-	TRBJ1-1	TRBV14	CASSQDLGGHTQAFF	TGTGCCAGCAGCCAAGATCTTGGGGGACACACTCAAGCTTTCTTT
-	few	TRBJ2-7	TRBV2	CARSSGPSRSYEQYF	TGTGCCAGAAGCTCAGGACCCTCTCGCTCCTACGAGCAGTACTTC
TRBD2	few	TRBJ2-1	TRBV7-8	CASRDGAGSYNEQFF	TGTGCCAGCAGAGACGGAGCGGGATCGTACAATGAGCAGTTCTTC
TRBD2	-	TRBJ2-2	TRBV7-9	CASSSLLSGGNTGELFF	TGTGCCAGCAGCTCGCTCCTAAGCGGGGGGAACACCGGGGAGCTGTTTTTT
-	few	TRBJ2-1	TRBV5-1	CASSSWARDNEQFF	TGCGCCAGCAGCTCCTGGGCCAGAGACAATGAGCAGTTCTTC
-	few	TRBJ1-4	TRBV12-3/TRBV12-4	CASSGGEKLFF	TGTGCCAGCAGTGGTGGGGAAAAACTGTTTTTT
-	few	TRBJ1-6	TRBV20-1	CSAPRGLVNSPLHF	TGCAGTGCTCCAAGGGGTTTAGTGAATTCACCCCTCCACTTT
-	few	TRBJ2-5	TRBV20-1	CSARDRETQYF	TGCAGTGCTAGAGATAGGGAGACCCAGTACTTC
-	many	TRBJ2-1	TRBV6-6	CASSYSGNNEQFF	TGTGCCAGCAGTTACTCCGGGAACAATGAGCAGTTCTTC
TRBD2	many	TRBJ2-1	TRBV5-6	CASSLPSGGANEQFF	TGTGCCAGCAGCTTGCCGAGCGGGGGGGCAAATGAGCAGTTCTTC